The rows below give T cell receptor beta chains drawn from one sample of a study of Graves' ophthalmopathy and Graves' hyperthyroidism. Each CDR3 protein gets one entry after TCRdb re-called the multiplex PCR reads with MiXCR. This sample has some 1.1 million distinct CDR3 sequences, with less than 45% found just once. Sequencing used peripheral blood or thyroid tissue (not recorded which). These receptors came from an adult man with Graves' hyperthyroidism. Both conserved end residues are part of each CDR3. The D gene is left open where the match is weak. Size tells how often a clone was seen (once, few, many) or the class of an expanded clone, and some rows leave it out.

size	V	D	J	CDR3	DNA
few	TRBV4-1	-	TRBJ1-5	CASSQVGDMRQPQHF	TGCGCCAGCAGCCAAGTCGGAGACATGCGGCAGCCCCAGCATTTT
-	TRBV10-3	TRBD2	TRBJ2-2	CAISYSGGTGELFF	TGTGCCATCAGTTACTCGGGGGGCACCGGGGAGCTGTTTTTT
-	TRBV19	-	TRBJ2-7	CASSSSADVRSSYEQYF	TGTGCCAGTAGCTCGTCTGCGGACGTCAGAAGCTCCTACGAGCAGTACTTC
-	TRBV7-2	-	TRBJ2-5	CASSLSGVDTETQYF	TGTGCCAGCAGCTTAAGTGGTGTAGATACAGAGACCCAGTACTTC
few	TRBV5-5	-	TRBJ1-1	CASQQPSAGLSEAFF	TGTGCCAGCCAGCAGCCATCGGCAGGGTTAAGTGAAGCTTTCTTT
-	TRBV19	-	TRBJ1-1	CASRTAQGPKNTEAFF	TGTGCCAGTAGGACCGCCCAGGGGCCCAAGAACACTGAAGCTTTCTTT
many	TRBV7-8	-	TRBJ1-5	CASSPSHGVNQPQHF	TGTGCCAGCAGCCCCTCTCATGGGGTCAATCAGCCCCAGCATTTT
-	TRBV19	TRBD1	TRBJ1-1	CASNSGTVPSWNRGTEAFF	TGTGCCAGCAATTCCGGGACAGTGCCGTCGTGGAATCGGGGGACTGAAGCTTTCTTT
many	TRBV7-9	TRBD1	TRBJ2-7	CASSLSQGYEQYF	TGTGCCAGCAGCTTGTCACAGGGGTACGAGCAGTACTTC
many	TRBV7-9	TRBD1	TRBJ1-5	CASSLLGTGENQPQHF	TGTGCCAGCAGCCTGCTGGGGACAGGAGAGAATCAGCCCCAGCATTTT
-	TRBV7-2	TRBD1	TRBJ2-2	CASSWARGPGGELFF	TGTGCCAGCAGCTGGGCTAGGGGGCCTGGCGGGGAGCTGTTTTTT
many	TRBV10-2	TRBD1	TRBJ2-7	CASSNNEQGFYEQYF	TGCGCCAGCAGTAATAACGAACAGGGGTTCTACGAGCAGTACTTC
-	TRBV5-1	-	TRBJ2-7	CASRPTRGTEHFYEQYF	TGCGCCAGCCGCCCTACCCGAGGAACAGAGCATTTCTACGAGCAGTACTTC
-	TRBV5-6	TRBD1	TRBJ1-6	CASSGIGTGGSPLHF	TGTGCCAGCAGCGGCATCGGGACAGGGGGCTCACCCCTCCACTTT
few	TRBV6-5	-	TRBJ2-5	CASSSLRSTETQYF	TGTGCCAGCAGTTCCCTTAGGAGTACAGAGACCCAGTACTTC
many	TRBV7-2	TRBD2	TRBJ2-2	CASSFSGGAGELFF	TGTGCCAGCAGCTTTTCCGGGGGGGCTGGGGAGCTGTTTTTT
-	TRBV20-1	TRBD2	TRBJ2-7	CSALVVRGGELYF	TGCAGTGCTCTAGTAGTTCGGGGGGGGGAGCTGTACTTC
many	TRBV19	-	TRBJ2-2	CASTPGTHTNTGELFF	TGTGCCAGTACCCCAGGGACACACACGAACACCGGGGAGCTGTTTTTT
many	TRBV10-3	-	TRBJ2-7	CAISQRTYEQYF	TGTGCCATCAGCCAGCGGACTTACGAGCAGTACTTC
-	TRBV12-3/TRBV12-4	-	TRBJ2-6	CASSPEPSGANVLAF	TGTGCCAGCAGTCCCGAACCCTCTGGGGCCAACGTCCTGGCTTTC
-	TRBV12-3/TRBV12-4	TRBD2	TRBJ2-5	CASSRTSGNAETQYF	TGTGCCAGCAGCAGGACTAGCGGGAACGCGGAGACCCAGTACTTC
-	TRBV28	-	TRBJ2-3	CALSSRDTQYF	TGTGCCCTTTCCTCCCGAGATACGCAGTATTTT
-	TRBV5-1	-	TRBJ1-6	CASGPSGLNSPLHF	TGCGCCAGCGGCCCCTCAGGGCTCAATTCACCCCTCCACTTT